The clone carrying this T cell receptor beta chain occurred a few times. The antigen is undetermined. These data are taken from a study of T cells in Graves' hyperthyroidism and ophthalmopathy. The study, taken as a whole, reports: Most thyroid clonotypes expanded above 0.001 appeared in blood too.

It was RNA transcripts that yielded the amplified TCR beta CDR3 regions. TCR CDR3 underwent first-round RT-PCR with the HTBI primer set. Each CDR3 protein is one row after TCRdb ran MiXCR on the multiplex PCR reads. This table holds hundreds of thousands of distinct CDR3 sequences, 18% found once. Trimming left V 5 bases short and J 1 base short, with 15 bases between. The CDR3 sequence is 17 residues long. Germline-derived CDR1 and CDR2 are SGHTA and FQGTGA. The chain carries TRBV7-3 and TRBJ2-6; D is ambiguous. The clonotype comes from a woman aged 50 to 60 with Graves' hyperthyroidism that later progressed to Graves' ophthalmopathy. The sample comprised blood. DNA for the CDR3: TGTGCCAGCAGCCGCTCCCCAATAGGGTCTGGGGCCAACGTCCTGACTTTC. Protein: CASSRSPIGSGANVLTF.